One sample yielded the 32 T cell receptor beta chains listed below, sequenced in a study of T cells in Graves' hyperthyroidism and ophthalmopathy. What was amplified from RNA transcripts were TCR beta CDR3 regions. The TCR CDR3 first-round RT-PCR relied on the HTBI primer set. One entry per CDR3 protein results from TCRdb running MiXCR on the multiplex PCR reads. The sample holds some 200,000 distinct CDR3 sequences, roughly 15% seen once. Sequenced input: blood. Receptor source: a man aged 50 or older with Graves' hyperthyroidism.

The genes are TRBV12-3 or TRBV12-4 and TRBJ2-1; TRBD2 matches at 8 bases. The CDR3 is 18 residues long. Trimming removed 5 bases from V and 3 bases from J; junction bases left unmatched: 15. DNA for the CDR3: TGTGCCAGCAGTCTGGGCCGGATGAGCGGGAGAATCTACAATGAGCAGTTCTTC. This encodes CASSLGRMSGRIYNEQFF.

This clonotype was seen repeatedly, ten times or more. This rearrangement joins TRBV11-2 to TRBJ2-4; D is undetermined. V was clipped by 5 bases and J by 3 bases, with 8 bases between them. The CDR3 spans 13 residues. Looked up from germline, CDR1 is SGHAT and CDR2 is FQNNGV. Here the CDR3 reads CASSAWGKNIQYF. The CDR3 DNA reads as TGTGCCAGCAGCGCTTGGGGCAAAAACATTCAGTACTTC.

The rearrangement links TRBV11-3 to TRBJ2-3; 8 bases are shared with TRBD1. CDR1 is SGHNT, CDR2 YENEEA, per germline. Trimming cost V 4 bases and J 5 bases; bases outside gene matches: 17. The CDR3 is made up of 18 amino acids. The CDR3 protein is CASSSGGQGQIMGDTQYF. The CDR3 DNA reads TGTGCCAGCAGCTCCGGAGGACAGGGCCAGATCATGGGAGATACGCAGTATTTT.

Ten or more counts support this clonotype. V and J are TRBV19 and TRBJ2-5, with D tentatively TRBD1 (6 bases). V lost 6 bases and J lost 1, with 15 bases in between. The CDR3 sequence is 15 residues long. The V gene's germline CDR1 is LNHDA and CDR2 SQIVND (reference sequence). In DNA, the CDR3 is TGTGCCAGTAGCGATACGGGACACCGCCAAGAGACCCAGTACTTC. Protein sequence: CASSDTGHRQETQYF.

This clonotype was recorded at least ten times. The V call is TRBV6-2 or TRBV6-3, the J call TRBJ1-1, with a tentative D call TRBD1 (5 bases). The CDR3 extends over 14 amino acids. CDR1 and CDR2 (germline): MNHEY, SVGEGT. V was pared by 7 bases and J by 1 base, with 13 bases between. The CDR3 coding sequence is TGTGCCAGCACCGGTGGGGGTTGGAACACTGAAGCTTTCTTT. Its protein product is CASTGGGWNTEAFF.

This clonotype was seen at least ten times. The V call is TRBV20-1, the J call TRBJ2-7; D may be TRBD2 (6 bases). The V end lost 5 bases, the J end lost 6 bases, and 11 bases lay between the germline ends. CDR3 length equals 11 residues. Germline loops: CDR1 DFQATT, CDR2 SNEGSKA (reference sequence). The CDR3 reads CSAVGGAEQYF. CDR3 in DNA: TGCAGTGCTGTGGGGGGAGCCGAGCAGTACTTC.

At least ten counts were recorded for this clonotype. This sequence joins TRBV11-2 and TRBJ2-3; unclear D gene. Trimming shortened V by 5 bases and J by 0 bases, and 9 bases separated the two germline ends. Germline CDR1 SGHAT, CDR2 FQNNGV. This CDR3 has 14 residues. The CDR3, as DNA: TGTGCCAGCAGCCTTCCTACTAGCACAGATACGCAGTATTTT. Translation: CASSLPTSTDTQYF.

This clonotype was picked up a small number of times. V gene TRBV5-8 combines with J gene TRBJ1-3, with D possibly being TRBD1 (5 bases). V was pared by 4 bases and J by 0 bases, with 11 bases between. This CDR3 region has 15 residues. Germline-derived CDR1 and CDR2 are SGHTS and YDEGEE. The CDR3 region has the DNA TGTGCCAGCAGCGTCCGGGGGTTCTCTGGAAACACCATATATTTT. It specifies CASSVRGFSGNTIYF. Based on the CDR3 plus reference TRBV5-8 and TRBJ1-3, the full variable domain is EAGVTQSPTHLIKTRGQQATLRCSPISGHTSVYWYQQALGLGLQFLLWYDEGEERNRGNFPPRFSGRQFPNYSSELNVNALELEDSALYLCASSVRGFSGNTIYFGEGSWLTVV.

With respect to this clonotype: Given a much more abundant clone one base away, this may be a read error. The rearrangement joins TRBV7-2 to TRBJ1-6, with 8 positions matching TRBD1. This CDR3 has 16 residues. CDR1 and CDR2 from the germline V gene are SGHTA and FQGNSA. The CDR3 region has the DNA TGTGCCGGCAGCTCGACGACAGGGGTAGCAGGGTCACCCCTCCACTTT. Translation: CAGSSTTGVAGSPLHF.

The V and J genes are TRBV12-3 or TRBV12-4 and TRBJ2-5; D is perhaps TRBD2 (6 bases). Trimming removed 3 bases from V and 6 bases from J, with 11 bases in between. CDR3 length: 13 amino acids. The CDR3 nucleotides read TGTGCCAGCAGTTTTGGAGGGTCTAAGACCCAGTACTTC. This sequence encodes CASSFGGSKTQYF.

DNA of the CDR3: TGTGCCAGCAGCTTAGGGACAGGGGCCAACACAGCCACAGATACGCAGTATTTT. It translates to CASSLGTGANTATDTQYF. This chain links TRBV11-2 with TRBJ2-3; TRBD1 matches 9 bases. V dropped 1 base and J dropped 2; count of bases not matched to a gene: 10. CDR3 length: 18 amino acids. Germline V lookup: CDR1 SGHAT, CDR2 FQNNGV.

This clonotype was recorded at least ten times. The chain has TRBV5-5 and TRBJ2-1; 7 bases agree with TRBD1. Losses at the gene ends were 4 bases for V and 7 bases for J; bases not matched to a gene: 8. CDR1 is SGHKS and CDR2 is YYEKEE in the germline V gene (reference sequence). CDR3 length: 14 residues. The CDR3 nucleotides read TGTGCCAGCAGCGTCCAGGGGGTTGTGAATGAGCAGTTCTTC. Its translation: CASSVQGVVNEQFF.

This clonotype was seen at least ten times. The chain employs TRBV7-2 and TRBJ2-1, with a tentative D call TRBD2 (5 bases). CDR1 is SGHTA, CDR2 FQGNSA, per germline. The length of the CDR3 is 16 residues. Trimming cost V 1 base and J 7 bases, with 17 bases left between them. The CDR3 protein is CASSLVRGSPRNEQFF. The CDR3 DNA is TGTGCCAGCAGCTTAGTTAGAGGGAGCCCACGAAATGAGCAGTTCTTC.

This chain links TRBV24-1 with TRBJ2-5; 8 nucleotides line up with TRBD2. The J call is doubtful: the DNA matches TRBJ2-1 better. The CDR3 totals 16 residues. Germline V lookup: CDR1 KGHDR, CDR2 SFDVKD. CDR3 sequence (DNA): TGTGCCACCAGTGATTTGCGGGAGGGCCGACGAGAGACCCAGTTCTTC. Its protein is CATSDLREGRRETQFF.

This clonotype has more than one count but fewer than ten. The chain carries TRBV5-6 and TRBJ2-3; D not resolved. Germline V gene data show CDR1 as SGHDT and CDR2 as YYEEEE. V lost 5 bases and J lost 5, with 15 bases in between. This CDR3 region has 14 residues. CDR3 DNA sequence: TGTGCCAGCAGAAGCTCGCCGGCCGAAGATACGCAGTATTTT. Amino acid sequence: CASRSSPAEDTQYF.

The V and J genes are TRBV19 and TRBJ2-1, with 8 bases identical to TRBD2. There are 16 residues in the CDR3. V shed 3 bases, J shed 8 bases, and the junction held 12 bases outside the gene matches. In germline, CDR1 is LNHDA, CDR2 SQIVND (reference sequence). The CDR3 DNA reads as TGTGCCAGTAGTATTTGGTACGGCGGGAGGCAGTATGAGCAGTTCTTC. Amino acids: CASSIWYGGRQYEQFF.

In the case of this clonotype: One junction end disagrees with the germline gene, perhaps due to a read error. The V call is TRBV2, the J call TRBJ2-5; the D gene could be TRBD1 or TRBD2 (5 bases each). Germline V CDR1 and CDR2: SNHLY, FYNNEI. This CDR3 is 13 amino acids long. The CDR3 here is CAGSVGDRETQYF. CDR3 DNA sequence: TGTGCCGGCAGTGTAGGGGACCGGGAGACCCAGTACTTC.

This clonotype was recorded at least ten times. The chain has TRBV12-3 or TRBV12-4 and TRBJ2-1; D is possibly TRBD1 (6 bases). This CDR3 comprises 12 residues. The V and J ends lost 2 bases and 9 bases respectively, with 8 bases between them. The DNA for the CDR3 is TGTGCCAGCAGTTTACCCAGGGGTGAGCAGTTCTTC. Protein: CASSLPRGEQFF.

In its sample, this clonotype was seen many times. CDR3 in DNA: TGTGCCAGCAGCCCCGTACTCCGGGACAGGGTTTTTAGTGCCAAAAACATTCAGTACTTC. Translated, it gives CASSPVLRDRVFSAKNIQYF. This chain joins TRBV7-2 and TRBJ2-4; 9 nucleotides match TRBD1. With V trimmed by 5 bases and J by 1 base, 18 bases remained unmatched. The CDR3 has 20 amino acids. Germline values: CDR1 SGHTA, CDR2 FQGNSA.

This clonotype was observed a few times. CDR3 amino acids: CASSPGPATEAFF. CDR3 nucleotide sequence: TGTGCCAGCAGCCCAGGACCGGCCACTGAAGCTTTCTTT. The genes are TRBV11-3 and TRBJ1-1; D ambiguous. V was pared by 5 bases and J by 4 bases, with 11 bases between. CDR1 and CDR2 from the germline V gene are SGHNT and YENEEA. The CDR3 runs to 13 residues.

In this sample, this clonotype turned up a few times. The chain has TRBV9 and TRBJ2-1; perhaps TRBD1 as D (5 bases). The germline V and J ends were trimmed by 0 bases and 4 bases, with 8 bases remaining between them. CDR3 length equals 14 residues. Looked up from germline, CDR1 is SGDLS and CDR2 is YYNGEE. CDR3 nucleotides: TGTGCCAGCAGCGTAGGGGGCAGGTACAATGAGCAGTTCTTC. The encoded protein is CASSVGGRYNEQFF.

The rearrangement joins TRBV9 to TRBJ2-1; D gene ambiguous. Germline CDR1 and CDR2: SGDLS and YYNGEE. V lost 1 base and J 6 bases, leaving 14 bases between the germline ends. CDR3 size: 15 residues. CDR3 loop: CASSVNGRSGNEQFF. The CDR3 bases are TGTGCCAGCAGCGTAAACGGGCGGAGTGGCAATGAGCAGTTCTTC.

This clonotype was seen at least ten times. This chain uses TRBV11-2 with TRBJ1-2; D remains unclear. Germline CDR1 and CDR2: SGHAT and FQNNGV. The CDR3 length is 13 residues. V shed 1 base and J shed 2 bases, with 5 bases lying between them. The CDR3 coding sequence is TGTGCCAGCAGCTTAGGAGGGAACTATGGCTACACCTTC. Encoded protein: CASSLGGNYGYTF.

This clonotype appeared many times. The CDR3 loop reads CASSYSTSGRANTGELFF. In DNA, the CDR3 is TGTGCCAGCAGTTACTCGACTAGCGGGAGGGCGAACACCGGGGAGCTGTTTTTT. The chain carries TRBV6-6 and TRBJ2-2; 14 bases are a match to TRBD2. Germline CDR1 is MNHNY and CDR2 is SVGAGI (reference sequence). V shed 0 bases, J shed 0 bases, and the junction held 0 bases outside the gene matches. This CDR3 is 18 amino acids long.

This clonotype was seen many times. The gene calls are TRBV7-8 and TRBJ2-7; D remains unclear. V was trimmed by 6 bases and J by 2 bases, leaving 11 bases between them. The CDR3 runs 13 residues. Germline V gives CDR1 SGHVS, CDR2 FQNEAQ. As DNA, the CDR3 is TGTGCCAGCAGGTCGCTCCGAACCTACGAGCAGTACTTC. Amino acid sequence: CASRSLRTYEQYF.

The chain has TRBV2 and TRBJ1-3; D gene unclear. Trimming shortened V by 4 bases and J by 4 bases, and 11 bases separated the two germline ends. The CDR3 extends over 14 amino acids. Germline assignment: CDR1 SNHLY and CDR2 FYNNEI. The CDR3 sequence is CASSGGNLGNTIYF. The CDR3, as DNA: TGTGCCAGCAGTGGAGGGAACCTCGGAAACACCATATATTTT.

Many counts were recorded for this clonotype. The chain joins TRBV15 to TRBJ2-3; TRBD2 is a possible D gene (6 bases). CDR1 is LNHNV and CDR2 is YYDKDF in the germline V gene (reference sequence). The CDR3 is 14 residues long. The V and J ends lost 4 bases and 1 base respectively, with 9 bases between them. CDR3 protein: CATSTRLGTDTQYF. The CDR3 nucleotides are TGTGCCACCAGCACCAGACTAGGCACAGATACGCAGTATTTT.

This clonotype was seen ten or more times. The chain combines TRBV7-9 with TRBJ1-1, with D uncertain. The CDR3 runs to 14 residues. Trimming removed 1 base from V and 4 bases from J, with 10 bases in between. Germline V gene data show CDR1 as SEHNR and CDR2 as FQNEAQ (reference sequence). The CDR3 protein is CASSLVGGSTEAFF. In DNA form, the CDR3 reads TGTGCCAGCAGCTTAGTCGGAGGGAGCACTGAAGCTTTCTTT.

This clonotype was picked up many times. J is TRBJ2-3 and V is TRBV7-8; D is unresolved. Per the germline V gene, CDR1 is SGHVS and CDR2 is FQNEAQ. This CDR3 spans 14 amino acids. V was clipped by 5 bases and J by 3 bases, with 12 bases between them. CDR3 coding DNA: TGTGCCAGCAGCCCCCGCTACGGGACAGATACGCAGTATTTT. Protein: CASSPRYGTDTQYF.

This clonotype was recorded a few times. CDR3 in DNA: TGCGCCAGCAGCTACGACAGGGTAGAGACCCAGTACTTC. It encodes CASSYDRVETQYF. The chain employs TRBV5-1 and TRBJ2-5; 7 nucleotides align to TRBD1. This CDR3 is 13 amino acids long. Losses at the gene ends were 3 bases for V and 4 bases for J; bases not matched to a gene: 3. Germline V gene sequence: CDR1 SGHRS, CDR2 YFSETQ.

In this sample, this clonotype turned up many times. In DNA, the CDR3 is TGTGCCAGCAGCCAAGACTGGAGTCGGCAGACCCAGTACTTC. This encodes CASSQDWSRQTQYF. V usage is TRBV3-1 and J usage is TRBJ2-5; D is ambiguous. Trimming took off 0 bases at V and 6 bases at J, with 11 bases between the two ends. The V gene's germline CDR1 is LGHDT and CDR2 YNNKEL (reference sequence). This CDR3 has 14 residues.

This clonotype was detected many times. This rearrangement joins TRBV13 to TRBJ2-7, with 8 nucleotides matching TRBD2. The CDR3 extends over 13 amino acids. Germline V gives CDR1 PRHDT, CDR2 FYEKMQ (reference sequence). Trimming cost V 3 bases and J 7 bases; bases outside gene matches: 5. DNA of the CDR3: TGTGCCAGCAGCTTTCAACTAGCGGATGAGCAGTACTTC. It specifies CASSFQLADEQYF. Looking up the rest from reference TRBV13 and TRBJ2-7 gives the full variable domain: AAGVIQSPRHLIKEKRETATLKCYPIPRHDTVYWYQQGPGQDPQFLISFYEKMQSDKGSIPDRFSAQQFSDYHSELNMSSLELGDSALYFCASSFQLADEQYFGPGTRLTVT.